This T cell receptor beta chain is from a study of T-cell memory formation after mild COVID-19. Study observations and caveats: Contracting clones localized mainly to CM and EM when CD4+ and mainly to EMRA when CD8+. Clones that contracted from day 15 to 85 were balanced CD4/CD8, while later expanders leaned CD4+.

cDNA libraries for TCR alpha and TCR beta, carrying sample barcodes and UMIs, came from 5'RACE with constant-segment primers. TCRdb re-analysed the 5' RACE reads in MiXCR, keeping a single row per CDR3 protein. Of 220,000 or so distinct CDR3 sequences in the sample, over 7.5% were seen once. This clonotype came up many times. Its matching antigen is unknown. Trimming took off 5 bases at V and 6 bases at J, with 22 bases between the two ends. The germline gives CDR1 SGHTA, CDR2 FQGNSA. CDR3 length: 16 residues. This TCR came from a man between 18 and 29 years old who had mild COVID-19 (a few samples of this study predate the infection). Cell type and time point are not known. Sequencing was done on a sample of PBMCs or a T cell subset sorted from them (not recorded which). The V gene is TRBV7-2, the J gene TRBJ2-5; TRBD1 might be the D (6 bases). The CDR3 sequence: CASSQEPRGGRKTQYF. CDR3 DNA sequence: TGTGCCAGCAGCCAAGAGCCCAGGGGTGGGAGAAAGACCCAGTACTTC. Together with reference TRBV7-2 and TRBJ2-5, the CDR3 gives the full variable domain: GAGVSQSPSNKVTEKGKDVELRCDPISGHTALYWYRQSLGQGLEFLIYFQGNSAPDKSGLPSDRFSAERTGGSVSTLTIQRTQQEDSAVYLCASSQEPRGGRKTQYFGPGTRLLVL.